This T cell receptor beta chain was sequenced in a study of T-cell memory formation after mild COVID-19. For the study at large: TCR clusters showed largely donor specificity. Overall study results and limits: Later expanders leaned CD4+, whereas clones that contracted between day 15 and 85 were balanced CD4/CD8. The pre-infection memory compartment contained some responding clones, suggesting cross-reactive memory joined.

TCR alpha and TCR beta cDNA libraries with sample barcodes and UMIs came from 5'RACE using constant-segment primers. Each CDR3 protein gets one entry after TCRdb re-called the 5' RACE reads with MiXCR. The sample carries some 150,000 distinct CDR3 sequences, roughly a fifth recorded once. CDR1 MNHEY and CDR2 SMNVEV come from the germline V gene (reference sequence). The CDR3 is 13 residues long. Trimming shortened V by 3 bases and J by 2 bases, and 7 bases separated the two germline ends. Points on this clonotype: Its matching antigen is unknown.

Input material: PBMCs or a T cell subset sorted from them (not recorded which). This clonotype originated in an adult woman who had mild COVID-19 (a few samples of this study predate the infection). Cell type and time point are not known. This chain links TRBV27 with TRBJ2-5; D gene unclear. CDR3 bases: TGTGCCAGCAGTTTCAAACCGCAAGAGACCCAGTACTTC. It codes for CASSFKPQETQYF.